One sample yielded the 20 T cell receptor beta chains listed below, sequenced in a study of CD8 T cells in Susac syndrome. Random hexamers were used to reverse transcribe the RNA input (0.5 to 1 ug). A single record per CDR3 protein comes from TCRdb applying MiXCR to the immunoSEQ multiplex PCR reads. The sample lists 200,000 to 250,000 distinct CDR3 sequences; around nine tenths were seen once. The sample consisted of CD8+ T cells from PBMCs. The receptors stem from a human donor with multiple sclerosis.

The chain links TRBV4-2 to TRBJ2-1; the D is unclear. This CDR3 is 12 amino acids long. Trimming shortened V by 2 bases and J by 7 bases, and 6 bases separated the two germline ends. Germline V gene lookup returns CDR1 LGHNA and CDR2 YNFKEQ. CDR3 in DNA: TGTGCCAGCAGCCAATATGGGAATGAGCAGTTCTTC. This translates into CASSQYGNEQFF.

The rearrangement uses TRBV9 and TRBJ1-1; D ambiguous. V was shortened by 0 bases and J by 1 base, with 10 bases between the two germline ends. CDR1 SGDLS and CDR2 YYNGEE come from the germline V gene. The CDR3 consists of 15 residues. As DNA, the CDR3 is TGTGCCAGCAGCGTAGCCTCGGCAGCGAACACTGAAGCTTTCTTT. This sequence encodes CASSVASAANTEAFF.

This chain connects TRBV7-9 to TRBJ2-5, with 10 bases identical to TRBD2. J gave up 3 bases and V 3 bases, and 7 bases lay outside the gene matches. CDR1 and CDR2 from the germline V gene are SEHNR and FQNEAQ (reference sequence). CDR3 length: 16 residues. The CDR3 sequence: CASSLRGLAVEETQYF. The CDR3 DNA reads as TGTGCCAGCAGCTTGCGTGGACTAGCGGTCGAAGAGACCCAGTACTTC.

The J gene is TRBJ2-1, the V gene TRBV12-3 or TRBV12-4, with 7 bases aligning to TRBD2. This CDR3 spans 14 amino acids. The V and J ends lost 2 bases and 4 bases, in that order; junction bases with no gene match: 2. Written as DNA, the CDR3 is TGTGCCAGCAGTTTACTAGCGGTATACAATGAGCAGTTCTTC. Its protein product is CASSLLAVYNEQFF.

This chain connects TRBV2 to TRBJ1-6; D gene unclear. The CDR3 totals 13 residues. The V end lost 3 bases, the J end lost 12 bases, and 12 bases lay between the germline ends. Germline V lookup: CDR1 SNHLY, CDR2 FYNNEI. CDR3 sequence reads: CASSDRIIEPLHF. In DNA form, the CDR3 reads TGTGCCAGCAGTGACAGAATCATTGAACCCCTCCACTTT.

J is TRBJ1-2 and V is TRBV9, with D hard to call. The germline gives CDR1 SGDLS, CDR2 YYNGEE. V was pared by 0 bases and J by 3 bases, with 18 bases between. CDR3 length equals 17 residues. CDR3 coding DNA: TGTGCCAGCAGCGTAGGAGCTGGGTCAGGCCGGTACTATGGCTACACCTTC. This codes for CASSVGAGSGRYYGYTF.

This CDR3 is CASSLEVSGGAGAGELFF. CDR3 nucleotide sequence: TGTGCCAGCAGTTTAGAGGTCAGCGGGGGGGCTGGAGCCGGGGAGCTGTTTTTT. The chain recombines TRBV12-3 or TRBV12-4 with TRBJ2-2; 10 nucleotides match TRBD2. This CDR3 region has 18 residues. The ends lost 1 base at V and 6 bases at J; junction bases unmatched: 11.

This chain joins TRBV29-1 and TRBJ2-7; 11 bases line up with TRBD2. The trim removed 6 bases at V and 6 bases at J, leaving 4 bases unmatched. The CDR3 has 12 amino acids. Germline V gene lookup returns CDR1 SQVTM and CDR2 ANQGSEA. In DNA, the CDR3 is TGCAGCGTGACTGGGACTAGCGGCGAGCAGTACTTC. Encoded protein: CSVTGTSGEQYF.

This clonotype has just a few counts. This chain connects TRBV4-1 to TRBJ2-5, with D perhaps being TRBD1 or TRBD2 (5 bases each). V lost 7 bases and J lost 3, with 18 bases in between. Germline CDR1 is MGHRA and CDR2 is YSYEKL. This CDR3 spans 15 amino acids. DNA for the CDR3: TGCGCCAGCACCCGGTTCTTGGGGGATGAAGAGACCCAGTACTTC. Residues: CASTRFLGDEETQYF.

This chain uses TRBV2 with TRBJ2-1; TRBD2 is a possible D gene (7 bases). CDR3 length equals 14 residues. Trimming removed 5 bases from V and 3 bases from J, with 11 bases in between. The germline V gene has CDR1 SNHLY and CDR2 FYNNEI. CDR3 amino acids: CASSRGGFYNEQFF. The CDR3 nucleotides are TGTGCCAGCAGTAGGGGGGGGTTCTACAATGAGCAGTTCTTC.

The gene calls are TRBV5-1 and TRBJ1-2; a weak D match, TRBD1 (5 bases). V dropped 3 bases and J dropped 3 bases, with 9 bases sitting between them. This CDR3 region has 13 residues. The germline gives CDR1 SGHRS, CDR2 YFSETQ. CDR3 sequence reads: CASSSGGYYGYTF. In DNA, the CDR3 is TGCGCCAGCAGCTCCGGGGGGTACTATGGCTACACCTTC.

The chain recombines TRBV7-9 with TRBJ2-7; D may be TRBD1 (6 bases). Germline V gene lookup returns CDR1 SEHNR and CDR2 FQNEAQ (reference sequence). This CDR3 has 17 residues. Trimming cost V 5 bases and J 2 bases, with 22 bases left between them. The CDR3 here is CASSPIKGTSKTYEQYF. CDR3 DNA sequence: TGTGCCAGCAGCCCCATTAAAGGGACAAGTAAGACCTACGAGCAGTACTTC.

CDR3 amino acids: CASSLGPGDGELFF. For the CDR3, the DNA is TGTGCCAGCAGCTTAGGCCCAGGTGACGGGGAGCTGTTTTTT. The J gene is TRBJ2-2, the V gene TRBV13, with D uncertain. Trimming stripped 0 bases from V and 7 bases from J, with 9 bases between. The CDR3 extends over 14 amino acids. CDR1 PRHDT and CDR2 FYEKMQ come from the germline V gene (reference sequence).

The gene calls are TRBV3-1 and TRBJ1-2; D uncertain. The CDR3 is 17 amino acids. Trimming cost V 4 bases and J 4 bases, with 22 bases left between them. Germline CDR1 LGHDT, CDR2 YNNKEL (reference sequence). The CDR3 DNA is TGTGCCAGCAGCCCGACGATTTGGGAGGGAGGTGGCTATGGCTACACCTTC. This encodes CASSPTIWEGGGYGYTF.

CDR3 bases: TGTGCCTGGAGTGTCATGCCAGGGCCGGGAGATGAGCAGTTCTTC. Amino acid sequence: CAWSVMPGPGDEQFF. This rearrangement joins TRBV30 to TRBJ2-1; D perhaps matches TRBD2 (6 bases). The germline V gene encodes CDR1 GTSNPN and CDR2 SVGIG (reference sequence). Between the trimmed V and J ends, which lost 0 bases and 8 bases, there was a span of 17 bases. The CDR3 has 15 residues.

This clonotype has just one count. The genes are TRBV11-2 and TRBJ2-7, with a possible D match to TRBD1 (5 bases). CDR3 length: 16 amino acids. The V end lost 5 bases, the J end lost 7 bases, and 24 bases lay between the germline ends. Germline V gene lookup returns CDR1 SGHAT and CDR2 FQNNGV. The CDR3 DNA follows: TGTGCCAGCAGCGAAACAGGCATGGACCCATCTTGGGAGCAGTACTTC. Encoded protein: CASSETGMDPSWEQYF.

The chain carries TRBV9 and TRBJ2-1; D is perhaps TRBD2 (7 bases). This CDR3 is 16 amino acids long. V was trimmed by 3 bases and J by 8 bases, leaving 21 bases between them. Germline V gene lookup returns CDR1 SGDLS and CDR2 YYNGEE. CDR3 sequence: CASSGGGAFSPHEQFF. The CDR3 DNA sequence: TGTGCCAGCAGCGGGGGGGGCGCTTTCTCCCCCCATGAGCAGTTCTTC.

This chain connects TRBV12-5 to TRBJ2-3, with unresolved D. Looked up from germline, CDR1 is LGHNT and CDR2 is FRNRAP. The CDR3 spans 12 residues. The V end lost 2 bases, the J end lost 2 bases, and 2 bases lay between the germline ends. The CDR3 region has the DNA TGTGCTAGTGGTTTGACCACAGATACGCAGTATTTT. Protein: CASGLTTDTQYF.

This sequence joins TRBV2 and TRBJ2-7; 8 nucleotides agree with TRBD1. The CDR3 consists of 17 residues. Losses at the gene ends were 6 bases for V and 5 bases for J; bases not matched to a gene: 18. Germline values: CDR1 SNHLY, CDR2 FYNNEI. DNA of the CDR3: TGTGCCAGCAGCGGGCCAGGGGGCCACTTTAAGGGGGACGAGCAGTACTTC. It specifies CASSGPGGHFKGDEQYF.

The chain carries TRBV7-9 and TRBJ1-2; D gene unclear. Trimming took 5 bases from V and 1 from J, leaving 14 bases between them. The CDR3 consists of 15 residues. The germline gives CDR1 SEHNR, CDR2 FQNEAQ (reference sequence). CDR3 loop: CASSGGSFINYGYTF. As DNA, the CDR3 is TGTGCCAGCAGCGGAGGGAGTTTTATTAACTATGGCTACACCTTC.